The sequence of this T cell receptor beta chain was determined in a study of identical twins. Findings of the study overall: Sequences that were out-of-frame, alpha and twin-shared displayed an excess of low generation probability. Conclusions were drawn cross-sectionally by statistical analysis, without following the same donors.

As regards this clonotype: Its antigen is not known. At one end the junction does not follow the germline gene, possibly because of a read error.

The CDR3 is 17 amino acids. Germline values: CDR1 SGHRS, CDR2 YFSETQ. A template switching step contributed a universal primer site, while unique molecular identifiers were present in the cDNA. MiXCR, applied by TCRdb to the 5' RACE reads, yields one record per CDR3 protein. The sample yields 300,000 to 400,000 distinct CDR3 sequences, about 9% seen once. This sequence was found in a woman in her fifties or sixties in good health. The chain combines TRBV5-1 with TRBJ2-3; D gene ambiguous. Source material: naive T cells sorted from blood. The CDR3 sequence: CSSSSYLAGTITDTQYF. DNA for the CDR3: TGCTCCAGCAGCTCCTACTTAGCTGGAACGATCACAGATACGCAGTATTTT.